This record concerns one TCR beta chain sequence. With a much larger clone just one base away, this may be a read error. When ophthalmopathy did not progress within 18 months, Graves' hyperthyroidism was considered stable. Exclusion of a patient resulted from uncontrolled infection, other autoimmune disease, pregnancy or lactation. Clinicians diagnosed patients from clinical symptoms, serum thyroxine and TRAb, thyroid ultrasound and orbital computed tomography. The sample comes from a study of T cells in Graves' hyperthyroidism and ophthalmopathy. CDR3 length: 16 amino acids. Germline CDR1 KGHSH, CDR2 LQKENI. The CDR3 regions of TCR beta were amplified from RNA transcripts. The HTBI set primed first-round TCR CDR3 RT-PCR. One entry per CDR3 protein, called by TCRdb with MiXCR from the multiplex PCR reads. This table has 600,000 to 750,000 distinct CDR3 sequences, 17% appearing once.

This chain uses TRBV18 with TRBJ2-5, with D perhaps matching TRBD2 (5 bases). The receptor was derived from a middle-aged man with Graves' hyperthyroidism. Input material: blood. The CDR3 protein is CASSRTPGLNQETKYF. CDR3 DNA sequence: TGTGCCAGCTCACGCACCCCAGGACTCAACCAAGAGACCAAGTACTTC.